This T cell receptor (beta chain) was sequenced in a study of T cell repertoires in cytomegalovirus infection. As for the study in general: Both CMV infection and a matching HLA type were indicated by public TCR beta signatures. Study-level results: The cumulative frequency of public TCR beta families distinguished individuals who carried CMV together with the relevant HLA. CMV-specific TCR beta clonotypes restricted by HLA-C dominated the ex vivo response.

TCRdb called the reads again in MiXCR, with one record for every CDR3 protein. The table shows roughly 68,000 distinct CDR3 sequences, with 20% to 25% occurring only once. As to this clonotype: Its specificity is unknown.

V dropped 7 bases and J dropped 4; count of bases not matched to a gene: 13. Germline V CDR1 and CDR2: MNHEY, SMNVEV (reference sequence). This CDR3 is built from 17 residues. The V gene is TRBV27, the J gene TRBJ2-3; TRBD2 aligns across 11 bases. The sequenced sample was PBMCs, sequenced either directly or after in vitro stimulation (not recorded which). This TCR came from a human donor in good health (CMV status not recorded). Some clones in this sample may be carry-over from other donors' samples. CDR3 amino acids: CASNPTLAGGRSDTQYF. The CDR3 region has the DNA TGTGCCAGCAATCCGACCTTAGCGGGAGGGCGATCAGATACGCAGTATTTT.